This T cell receptor (beta chain) was recorded in a study of cytomegalovirus exposure and HLA in healthy donors (dated 2017 in TCRdb). Regarding the complete study: An earlier analysis of 587 of the donors reported about 290 Gb of sequence data and around 120 million unique TCR beta sequences from 150 million to 200 million T cells. In addition to the first cohort of approximately 650 subjects, a separate validation cohort of 130 or so different subjects was used. A later analysis re-analyzed previously published TCR beta repertoires from roughly 690 donors and added high-resolution HLA genotyping to study TCR occurrence patterns. To predict cytomegalovirus infection status, the study brought together high-throughput TCR immunosequencing, statistical association of individual TCRs with disease status, and machine learning. Every discovery cohort repertoire had been produced on one sequencing platform. About five DR-DQ haplotypes were handled as single units for association and clustering because linkage in the cohort was strong. Donor age, sex, ethnicity and CMV serostatus were collected together with the repertoire data. About 300 gigabases of sequencing data and 80 million or so unique TCR sequences were included in an early release covering 550 to 800 HLA-typed donors. The T cell repertoires of 666 subjects were profiled by immunosequencing and related to cytomegalovirus serostatus. The study was designed to test whether signatures of past pathogen exposure could be identified by cataloging public T cell receptors. In an earlier analysis of several hundred of the donors, high-throughput TCR beta sequencing was used to judge whether each TCR beta V gene segment behaved as functional or pseudogenic. Rather than using new phenotypic data, the later analysis identified candidate immune exposures from TCR beta sequences and from how often those sequences occurred across donors. A later genetic analysis took genome-wide SNP genotypes for about 55% of the 666 donors and used that subset as a discovery cohort. Among the roughly 400 genotyped donors, approximately 82% belonged to the genetic ancestry cluster associated with self-reported Caucasian donors. Among about 410 genotyped donors of the cohort, an average of roughly 230,000 unique TCR beta nucleotide sequences was sequenced per donor, of which about 19% were non-productive. The number of typed donors differed by locus: about 620-640 for A, B, C, DRB1 and DQB1; about 520 for DQA1; 606 for DPA1; and around 450 for DPB1. Class I and class II HLA loci were covered by the typing at four-digit resolution.

In total, 600 or so healthy bone marrow donors made up the cohort. All cohort members were sampled while nominally healthy, although unrecorded immune exposures were likely present. The donor tested CMV seronegative, placing the donor among the 352 seronegative members of the cohort. A peripheral blood sample was collected from each donor, and TCR beta sequencing was performed on peripheral blood mononuclear cells. Genomic DNA extraction from the blood cell samples was performed with the Qiagen DNeasy Blood Extraction Kit. The library was prepared using the immunoSEQ multiplex PCR assay. For the multiplex PCR, a mixture combining 60 forward primers for TCR Vbeta segments and 13 reverse primers for TCR Jbeta segments was used. The CDR3 region of rearranged TCR beta genes was amplified from genomic DNA with a multiplex PCR assay. The amplified TCR beta libraries were sequenced on the Illumina HiSeq System as 87-base-pair reads. The study's own analysis went as follows. In a later analysis, tens of millions of unique TCR beta chains were counted across the roughly 670 repertoires, and roughly 10 million of these chains were shared by at least two donors. Raw reads were error-corrected and collapsed into unique sequences by a nearest-neighbor algorithm in which closely related sequences were merged to remove PCR and sequencing errors. Alignment of CDR3 sequences to IMGT reference sequences was used to assign V, D and J gene segments. For a sequence to be retained, at least a six-nucleotide match to both a V gene segment and a J gene segment was required. A rearrangement was called productive if the CDR3 had no stop codons and remained in frame with V and J, and every other rearrangement was called non-productive. Following IMGT convention, CDR3 was defined as the stretch from the second conserved V-encoded cysteine up to the conserved J-encoded phenylalanine. In an earlier analysis of around 540 of the donors, sequences lacking an unambiguous match to a single V gene segment were excluded. In an earlier analysis of approximately 500 of the donors, a V segment was called functional when productive rearrangements were above 56.7%, and segregating when the standard deviation between donors exceeded 5%. To diagnose cytomegalovirus status from the catalog of TCR beta chain sequences, a statistical classification framework was built. In a later analysis, TCR nucleotide sequences were compared against IMGT/GENE-DB human TR gene sequences so that V and J genes could be assigned. In a later analysis, CDR3 sequences and most-parsimonious VDJ recombination scenarios were assigned using the TCRdist pipeline. In a later analysis, each TCR beta chain was defined by its CDR3 amino acid sequence together with its V-gene family, and reads without a unique V-gene family were excluded. In a later analysis, around 650 highly shared, low-generation-probability nucleotide sequences were removed to address suspected cross-contamination and a sequencing artifact. For each public chain, a later analysis derived a clonal expansion index from normalized ranks of inferred template counts within each repertoire. Generation probabilities in a later analysis came from a VDJ recombination model fitted to out-of-frame rearrangements, and those results were checked against IGoR. Hypergeometric tests were used in a later analysis to score TCR-TCR, TCR-HLA and TCR-CMV co-occurrence, with a repertoire-size bias correction applied to the TCR pairs. To estimate false discovery rates, a later analysis permuted the HLA or CMV assignments 20 times. A later analysis grouped co-occurring TCRs with DBSCAN, adding TCRdist sequence similarity when clustering within HLA-allele-positive subsets. For co-occurrence clustering, repertoires with fewer than 30,000 or more than 120,000 public chains were excluded, along with roughly 5 repertoires with anomalous nucleotide sharing. Not all clones reach the TCRdb copy of this immuneACCESS table, which keeps in-frame sequences only. Checked studies attribute under half of the gap to unresolved V genes and leave the rest unexplained. For V, J and clone size, that table is used; D and trimming come from the DNA. For this sample there are about 100,000 clones; over 65% appear just once. The ten largest clones capture 2.6% of the sample.

Trimming accounts for 3 bases at V and 4 bases at J, while the number of junction bases matched to no gene is 6. Reading the germline V gene gives CDR1 LGHNA and CDR2 YNFKEQ. The CDR3 holds 15 amino acids from the cysteine to the phenylalanine. Only the CDR3 DNA stays, 45 bases, in frame from base 1. As to this clone: It lacks a known antigen. There are no base qualities to consult, and no much larger clone falls within one base.

Overall results and qualifications from the work: An association between a missense DCLRE1C variant and V-gene and J-gene trimming of TCR beta chains was found in a later genetic analysis and replicated in an independent cohort. A further reported finding was that TCR beta sequences accurately predicted the HLA-A and HLA-B alleles for most subjects in the first cohort. Sequencing depth was assumed to be roughly uniform across donors in the presence/absence analyses, though that assumption may not hold. Compared with equally common non-associated chains, HLA-associated TCR beta chains in a later analysis were more clonally expanded and had lower generation probabilities. Across donors, most TCR sequences were observed very rarely, whereas some public TCRs were present in many individuals. This cohort had only TCR beta chains sequenced, and the lack of alpha or paired-chain data limited which features could be detected. The study listed approximately 150 TCR beta chains as associated with cytomegalovirus. A cluster of highly shared sequence variants was judged likely to represent a technical artifact of the sequencing pipeline. Because counts were too low, roughly 17 rarely observed V segments, including chromosome 9 orphons, were left out of the earlier analysis of about 500 of the donors. In both the original and validation cohorts, the classifier was reported to diagnose cytomegalovirus status with high specificity and sensitivity. According to a later analysis, parvovirus B19, influenza, CMV and Epstein-Barr virus appeared linked to several top co-occurrence clusters. For the cohort, immune exposure information was limited to CMV serostatus. An earlier analysis of approximately 590 of the donors showed that most TCR beta V segments appeared in productive rearrangements either about 87% or about 30% of the time, which broadly matched IMGT annotations. At a false discovery rate of 0.05, a later analysis linked 16,000 or so TCR beta sequences to specific HLA alleles. A later analysis found that TCR association rates varied across HLA loci, with DRB1 alleles showing the most associated TCRs and HLA-C alleles the fewest. Linkage disequilibrium might explain the correlated functional status among segregating V segments, but an unknown experimental factor could not be ruled out. When HLA alleles, especially DR and DQ, strongly co-occurred, TCR associations were difficult to assign to individual alleles. It was suggested by the authors that the approach could potentially be generalized to other disease states and immunological phenotypes. In vitro tests confirmed that a few of the cytomegalovirus-associated TCR beta chains recognize cytomegalovirus antigens. Because HLA typing was unavailable for some donors at each locus, only the typed subset was used in association tests. The 87-base-pair reads could not distinguish some IMGT-functional V segments, including TRBV6-2 and TRBV6-3, so those segments were excluded. A later analysis found that most CMV-associated TCR beta chains appeared HLA-restricted, with HLA associations seemingly driven largely by CMV exposure. Compared with the 666-donor mean, donors in an Asian-associated ancestry cluster had fewer N-insertions in productive TCRs, according to a later genetic analysis.

Sequencing was done on a sample of PBMCs. The chain was built from TRBV4-2 and TRBJ2-7; 10 bases in between match TRBD1. This sequence was found in a man aged 40-49 years in good health and CMV-seronegative. The bases are TGTGCCAGCAGCCACCTCGGGACAGGGGTGTACGAGCAGTACTTC. This gives the protein CASSHLGTGVYEQYF.